This section outlines one T cell receptor (beta chain) sequence together with its context. Generated by immunoSEQ multiplex PCR, the TCRdb table keeps only in-frame clones and is missing some. The sample has 210,000 or so clones; around 75% are singletons. Germline-derived CDR1 and CDR2 are GTSNPN and SVGIG (reference sequence). V was trimmed by 2 bases and J by 7 bases, leaving 21 bases between them. The CDR3 runs 16 residues. This sample stems from a study of blood T cell repertoires in COVID-19. Sequenced material: peripheral blood. The chain uses TRBV30 and TRBJ2-1; D is perhaps TRBD1 (5 bases). The TCR originated in a human donor in a cohort sampled during active COVID-19. CDR3: CAWSPPRSTAFNEQFF. In nucleotides, the CDR3 is TGTGCCTGGAGTCCTCCCCGGTCGACAGCGTTTAATGAGCAGTTCTTC.